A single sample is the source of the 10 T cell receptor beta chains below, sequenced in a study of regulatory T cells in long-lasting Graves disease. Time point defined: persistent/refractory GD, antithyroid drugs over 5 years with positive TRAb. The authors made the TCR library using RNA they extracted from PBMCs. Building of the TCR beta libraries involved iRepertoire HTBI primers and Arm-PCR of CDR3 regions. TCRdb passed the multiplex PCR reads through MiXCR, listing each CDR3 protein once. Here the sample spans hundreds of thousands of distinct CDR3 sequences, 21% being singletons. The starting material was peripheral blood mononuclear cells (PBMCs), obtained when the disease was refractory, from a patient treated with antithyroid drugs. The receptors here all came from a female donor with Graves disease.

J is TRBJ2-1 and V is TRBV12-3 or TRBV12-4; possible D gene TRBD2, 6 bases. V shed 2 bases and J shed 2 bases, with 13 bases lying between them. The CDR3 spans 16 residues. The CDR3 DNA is TGTGCCAGCAGTTTACGCGGAGGGGCCCCCTACAATGAGCAGTTCTTC. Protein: CASSLRGGAPYNEQFF.

The CDR3 loop reads CASSTGDFYEQYF. The CDR3 nucleotides are TGTGCCAGCAGTACCGGGGATTTCTACGAGCAGTACTTC. The V and J genes are TRBV6-1 and TRBJ2-7; D might be TRBD2 (5 bases). The V end lost 5 bases, the J end lost 3 bases, and 11 bases lay between the germline ends. CDR3 length: 13 residues. The germline gives CDR1 MNHNS, CDR2 SASEGT.

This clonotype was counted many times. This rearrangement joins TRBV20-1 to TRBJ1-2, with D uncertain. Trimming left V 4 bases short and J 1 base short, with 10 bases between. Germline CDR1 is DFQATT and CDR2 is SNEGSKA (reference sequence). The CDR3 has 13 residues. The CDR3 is CSAIIQNNYGYTF. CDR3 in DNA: TGCAGTGCTATCATTCAGAATAACTATGGCTACACCTTC.

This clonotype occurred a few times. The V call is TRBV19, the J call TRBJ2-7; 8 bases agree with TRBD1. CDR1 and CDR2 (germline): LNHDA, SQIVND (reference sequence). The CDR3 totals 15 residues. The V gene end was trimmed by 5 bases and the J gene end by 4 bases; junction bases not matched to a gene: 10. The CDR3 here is CASSDPGQGAYEQYF. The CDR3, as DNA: TGTGCCAGTAGTGATCCGGGTCAGGGGGCTTACGAGCAGTACTTC.

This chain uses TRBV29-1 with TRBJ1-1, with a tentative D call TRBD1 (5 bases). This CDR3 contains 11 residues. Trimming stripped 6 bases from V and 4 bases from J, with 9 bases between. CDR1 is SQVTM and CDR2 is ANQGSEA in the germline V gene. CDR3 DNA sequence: TGCAGCGTCTTGGGGGGCACTGAAGCTTTCTTT. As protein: CSVLGGTEAFF.

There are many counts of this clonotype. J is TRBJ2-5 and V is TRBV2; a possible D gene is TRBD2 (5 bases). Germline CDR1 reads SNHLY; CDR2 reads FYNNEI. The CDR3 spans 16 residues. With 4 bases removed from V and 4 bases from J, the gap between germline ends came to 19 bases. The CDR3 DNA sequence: TGTGCCAGCAGTGCTCGGGTGAGGAGGTTGTCAGAGACCCAGTACTTC. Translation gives CASSARVRRLSETQYF.

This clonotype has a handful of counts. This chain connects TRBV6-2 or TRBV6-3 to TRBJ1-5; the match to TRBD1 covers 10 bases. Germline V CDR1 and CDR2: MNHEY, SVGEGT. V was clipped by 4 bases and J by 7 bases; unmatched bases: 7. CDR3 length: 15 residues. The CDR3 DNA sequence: TGTGCCAGCAGTTCCCGGACAGGGGGAGGCCAGCCCCAGCATTTT. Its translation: CASSSRTGGGQPQHF.

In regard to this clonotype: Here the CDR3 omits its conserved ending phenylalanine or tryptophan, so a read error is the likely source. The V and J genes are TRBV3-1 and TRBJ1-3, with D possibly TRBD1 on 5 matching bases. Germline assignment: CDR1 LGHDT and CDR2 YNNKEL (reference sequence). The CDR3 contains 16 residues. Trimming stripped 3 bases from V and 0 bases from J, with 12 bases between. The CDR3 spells CASSHEGRISGNTIYI. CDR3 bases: TGTGCCAGCAGCCATGAGGGACGGATCTCTGGAAACACCATATATATT.

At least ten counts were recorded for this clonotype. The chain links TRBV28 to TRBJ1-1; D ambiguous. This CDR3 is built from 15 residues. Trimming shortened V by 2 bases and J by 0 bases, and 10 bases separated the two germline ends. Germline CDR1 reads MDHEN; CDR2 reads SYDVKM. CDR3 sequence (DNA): TGTGCCAGCAGTTTAGTAGTGCAGGTGAACACTGAAGCTTTCTTT. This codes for CASSLVVQVNTEAFF.

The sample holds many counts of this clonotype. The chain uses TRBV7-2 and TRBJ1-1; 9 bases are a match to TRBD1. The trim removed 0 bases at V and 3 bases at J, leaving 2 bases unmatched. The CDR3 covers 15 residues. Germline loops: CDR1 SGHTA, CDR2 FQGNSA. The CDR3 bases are TGTGCCAGCAGCTTAGCGACAGGGGGATACACTGAAGCTTTCTTT. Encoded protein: CASSLATGGYTEAFF.